One sample yielded the 6 T cell receptor beta chains listed below, sequenced in a study of beta chain features in type 1 diabetes. Overall study results and limits: People with Type 1 diabetes carried modestly yet significantly shorter TCRB CDR3s in all four CD4+ subsets.

Their antigen targets remain unknown. What was sequenced were expressed TCRB transcripts, since all of the isolated RNA had been reverse transcribed. The method was immunoSEQ multiplex PCR; TCRdb's version includes in-frame clones alone and lacks a portion of them. The data hold 200,000 to 300,000 clones, with just over 20% observed a single time. Sequenced: naive CD4+ T cells from blood. The origin of the receptors is a woman aged 40 to 55 with type 1 diabetes.

This clone was seen more than once but under ten times. V is TRBV4-2 and J is TRBJ2-7; 7 positions match TRBD1. V gave up 5 bases and J gave up 2 bases; unmatched junction bases: 9. Germline-derived CDR1 and CDR2 are LGHNA and YNFKEQ. The CDR3 runs to 15 residues. CDR3 protein: CASSSQGSPPYEQYF. The DNA for the CDR3 is TGTGCCAGCAGCTCACAGGGGTCTCCCCCCTACGAGCAGTACTTC.

The V call is TRBV9, the J call TRBJ2-5; the match to TRBD1 covers 8 bases. The CDR3 has 14 residues. Germline V gene data show CDR1 as SGDLS and CDR2 as YYNGEE. V was pared by 2 bases and J by 1 base, with 1 base of the junction left unmatched. This CDR3 reads CASSVTGGQETQYF. Written as DNA, the CDR3 is TGTGCCAGCAGCGTCACAGGGGGCCAAGAGACCCAGTACTTC. The full variable domain, in which reference TRBV9 and TRBJ2-5 provide the parts outside the CDR3, is DSGVTQTPKHLITATGQRVTLRCSPRSGDLSVYWYQQSLDQGLQFLIQYYNGEERAKGNILERFSAQQFPDLHSELNLSSLELGDSALYFCASSVTGGQETQYFGPGTRLLVL.

This clone has just a few counts. The chain carries TRBV29-1 and TRBJ2-5; the match to TRBD1 covers 7 bases. The V gene's germline CDR1 is SQVTM and CDR2 ANQGSEA. The CDR3 totals 12 residues. The V segment lost 7 bases and the J segment 5 bases; nucleotides outside the gene matches: 7. The CDR3 sequence is CSAPTGMETQYF. For the CDR3, the DNA is TGCAGCGCTCCGACAGGGATGGAGACCCAGTACTTC.

This clone was observed a few times. This rearrangement joins TRBV4-3 to TRBJ2-2; 9 bases are shared with TRBD1. This CDR3 contains 16 residues. The V gene's germline CDR1 is LGHNA and CDR2 YSLEER. V lost 3 bases and J lost 4; bases outside the gene matches: 6. CDR3 DNA sequence: TGCGCCAGCAGCCACAATACAGGGGGCGGCACCGGGGAGCTGTTTTTT. It translates to CASSHNTGGGTGELFF.

In this sample, this clone turned up a few times. This chain links TRBV28 with TRBJ2-2; D ambiguous. The germline gives CDR1 MDHEN, CDR2 SYDVKM. Trimming took 5 bases from V and 4 from J, leaving 14 bases between them. There are 15 residues in the CDR3. CDR3 sequence (DNA): TGTGCCAGCAGTATCCCAACTTGGTCCACCGGGGAGCTGTTTTTT. This encodes CASSIPTWSTGELFF.

This clone was observed a handful of times. The rearrangement uses TRBV18 and TRBJ1-2; the match to TRBD1 covers 7 bases. The trim removed 9 bases at V and 2 bases at J, leaving 6 bases unmatched. This CDR3 comprises 13 residues. The germline gives CDR1 KGHSH, CDR2 LQKENI. CDR3 loop: CASSEGQNYGYTF. The CDR3 coding sequence is TGTGCCAGTAGCGAGGGACAGAACTATGGCTACACCTTC. The variable domain in full, with the rest retrieved from reference TRBV18 and TRBJ1-2, is NAGVMQNPRHLVRRRGQEARLRCSPMKGHSHVYWYRQLPEEGLKFMVYLQKENIIDESGMPKERFSAEFPKEGPSILRIQQVVRGDSAAYFCASSEGQNYGYTFGSGTRLTVV.